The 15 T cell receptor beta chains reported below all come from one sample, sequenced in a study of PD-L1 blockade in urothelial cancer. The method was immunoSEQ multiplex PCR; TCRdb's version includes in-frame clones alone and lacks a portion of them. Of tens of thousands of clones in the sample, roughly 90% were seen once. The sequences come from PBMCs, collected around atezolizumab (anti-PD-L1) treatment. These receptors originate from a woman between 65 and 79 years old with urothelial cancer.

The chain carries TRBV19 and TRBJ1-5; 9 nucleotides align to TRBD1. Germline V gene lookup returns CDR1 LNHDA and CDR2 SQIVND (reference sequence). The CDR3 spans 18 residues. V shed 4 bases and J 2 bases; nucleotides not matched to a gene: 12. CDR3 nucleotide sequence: TGTGCCAGTAGTAATACCGGGACAGGGATTGCGGGCAATCAGCCCCAGCATTTT. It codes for CASSNTGTGIAGNQPQHF.

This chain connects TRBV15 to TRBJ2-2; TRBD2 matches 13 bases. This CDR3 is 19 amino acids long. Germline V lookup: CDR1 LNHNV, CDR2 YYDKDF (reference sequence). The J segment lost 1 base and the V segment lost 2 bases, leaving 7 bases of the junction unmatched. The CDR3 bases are TGTGCCACCAGCAGACCTAGGGGACTAGCGGGGCGGAACACCGGGGAGCTGTTTTTT. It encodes CATSRPRGLAGRNTGELFF.

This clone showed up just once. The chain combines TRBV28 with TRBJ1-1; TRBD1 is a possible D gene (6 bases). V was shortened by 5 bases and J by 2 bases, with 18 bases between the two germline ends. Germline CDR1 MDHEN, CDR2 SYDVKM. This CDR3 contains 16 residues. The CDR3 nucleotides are TGTGCCAGCAGTCTCCCCATGCGGACAGCAAACACTGAAGCTTTCTTT. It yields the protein CASSLPMRTANTEAFF.

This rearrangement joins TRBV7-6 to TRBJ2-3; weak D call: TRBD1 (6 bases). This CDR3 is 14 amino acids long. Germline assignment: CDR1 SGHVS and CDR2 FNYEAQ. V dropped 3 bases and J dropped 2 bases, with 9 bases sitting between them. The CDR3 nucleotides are TGTGCCAGCAGCTTTGGACAGCCCACAGATACGCAGTATTTT. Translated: CASSFGQPTDTQYF.

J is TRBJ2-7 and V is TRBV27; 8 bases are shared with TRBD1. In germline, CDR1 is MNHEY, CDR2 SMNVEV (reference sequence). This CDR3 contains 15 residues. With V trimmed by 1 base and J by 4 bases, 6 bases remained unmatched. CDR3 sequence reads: CASSLLGQETYEQYF. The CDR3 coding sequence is TGTGCCAGCAGTTTATTGGGACAGGAGACGTACGAGCAGTACTTC.

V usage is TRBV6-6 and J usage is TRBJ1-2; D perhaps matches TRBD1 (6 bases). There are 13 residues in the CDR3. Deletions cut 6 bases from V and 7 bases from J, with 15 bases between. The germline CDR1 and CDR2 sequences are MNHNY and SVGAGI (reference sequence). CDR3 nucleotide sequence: TGTGCCAGCAGATCACAGGGATCTTCTGGCTACACCTTC. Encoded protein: CASRSQGSSGYTF.

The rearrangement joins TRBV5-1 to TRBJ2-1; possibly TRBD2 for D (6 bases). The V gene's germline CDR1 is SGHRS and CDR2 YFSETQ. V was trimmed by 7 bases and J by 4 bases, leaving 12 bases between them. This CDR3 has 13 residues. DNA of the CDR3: TGCGCCAGCTTTGTGGCGGGATACAATGAGCAGTTCTTC. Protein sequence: CASFVAGYNEQFF.

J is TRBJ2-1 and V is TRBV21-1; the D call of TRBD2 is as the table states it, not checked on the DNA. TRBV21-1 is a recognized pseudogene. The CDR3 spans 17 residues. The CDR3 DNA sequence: TGTGCCAGCAGCAACTCGCGGCTAGCGGGAGTACTTAATGAGCAGTTCTTC. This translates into CASSNSRLAGVLNEQFF.

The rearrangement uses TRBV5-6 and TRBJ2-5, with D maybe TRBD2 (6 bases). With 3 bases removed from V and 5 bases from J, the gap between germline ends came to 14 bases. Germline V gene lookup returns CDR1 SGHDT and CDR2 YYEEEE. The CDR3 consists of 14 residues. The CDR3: CASSWGVPMETQYF. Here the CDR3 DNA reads TGTGCCAGCAGCTGGGGGGTCCCGATGGAGACCCAGTACTTC.

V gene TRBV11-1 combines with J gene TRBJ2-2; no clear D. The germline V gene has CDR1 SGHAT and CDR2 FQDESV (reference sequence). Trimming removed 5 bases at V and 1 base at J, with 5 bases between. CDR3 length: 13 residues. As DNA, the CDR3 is TGTGCCAGCAGCAGCTTGAACACCGGGGAGCTGTTTTTT. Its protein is CASSSLNTGELFF.

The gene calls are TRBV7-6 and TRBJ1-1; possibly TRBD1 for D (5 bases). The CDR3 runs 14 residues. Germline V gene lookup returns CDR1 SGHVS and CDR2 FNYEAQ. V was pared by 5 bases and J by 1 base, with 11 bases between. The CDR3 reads CASSKQGGNTEAFF. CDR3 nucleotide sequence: TGTGCCAGCAGCAAGCAGGGAGGGAACACTGAAGCTTTCTTT.

CDR3 DNA sequence: TGCGCCAGCATGCCCGGGACACCAAACCCTAACAGCTACACCTTC. Translated, it gives CASMPGTPNPNSYTF. J is TRBJ1-2 and V is TRBV5-1; D is perhaps TRBD1 (6 bases). The V gene lost 6 bases and the J gene lost 9 bases, with 24 bases spanning the gap. This CDR3 has 15 residues. The germline gives CDR1 SGHRS, CDR2 YFSETQ.

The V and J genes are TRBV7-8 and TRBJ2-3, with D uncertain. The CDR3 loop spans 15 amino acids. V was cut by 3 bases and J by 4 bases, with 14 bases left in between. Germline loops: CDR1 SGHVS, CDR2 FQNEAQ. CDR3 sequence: CASSFQALFSDTQYF. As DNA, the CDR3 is TGTGCCAGCAGCTTCCAAGCCCTCTTTTCAGATACGCAGTATTTT. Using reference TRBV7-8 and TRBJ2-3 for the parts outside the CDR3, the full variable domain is GAGVSQSPRYKVAKRGQDVALRCDPISGHVSLFWYQQALGQGPEFLTYFQNEAQLDKSGLPSDRFFAERPEGSVSTLKIQRTQQEDSAVYLCASSFQALFSDTQYFGPGTRLTVL.

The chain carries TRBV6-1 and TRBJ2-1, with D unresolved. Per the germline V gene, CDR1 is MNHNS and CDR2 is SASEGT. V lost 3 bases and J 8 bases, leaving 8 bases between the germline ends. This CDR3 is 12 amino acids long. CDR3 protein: CASSDVPYEQFF. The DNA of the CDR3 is TGTGCCAGCAGTGATGTTCCGTATGAGCAGTTCTTC.

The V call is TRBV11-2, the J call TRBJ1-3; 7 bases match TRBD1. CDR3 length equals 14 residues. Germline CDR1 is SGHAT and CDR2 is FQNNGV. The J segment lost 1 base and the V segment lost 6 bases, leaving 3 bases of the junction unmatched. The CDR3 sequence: CASSPTGSGNTIYF. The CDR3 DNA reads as TGTGCCAGCAGTCCGACAGGGTCTGGAAACACCATATATTTT.